These 30 T cell receptor beta chains were all obtained from the same sample, sequenced in a study of blood T cell repertoires in COVID-19. Some clones are missing from TCRdb's copy, which holds only in-frame ones; the method was immunoSEQ multiplex PCR. Here the sample spans about 200,000 clones, approximately 81% being singletons. The sample was PBMCs or T cells enriched from blood (not recorded which). These receptors all come from a man aged 40-49 years who had recovered from COVID-19.

The rearrangement joins TRBV6-5 to TRBJ2-2, with unresolved D. CDR1 MNHEY and CDR2 SVGAGI come from the germline V gene. With 6 bases removed from V and 5 bases from J, the gap between germline ends came to 7 bases. The CDR3 covers 12 residues. CDR3 coding DNA: TGTGCCAGCAGCCTCTCGACCGGGGAGCTGTTTTTT. Translated: CASSLSTGELFF.

This clone was detected only a few times. The chain couples TRBV7-3 to TRBJ2-1; 7 bases align to TRBD2. V shed 1 base and J 0 bases; nucleotides not matched to a gene: 6. CDR3 length: 17 amino acids. Germline loops: CDR1 SGHTA, CDR2 FQGTGA. The DNA of the CDR3 is TGTGCCAGCAGCTTAAGCGCTGGCGGGAGCTCCTACAATGAGCAGTTCTTC. This sequence encodes CASSLSAGGSSYNEQFF.

The chain uses TRBV3-1 (or the pseudogene TRBV3-2) and TRBJ1-5; 7 nucleotides match TRBD1. The germline CDR1 and CDR2 sequences are LGHDT and YNNKEL (reference sequence). This CDR3 spans 14 amino acids. The junction had 6 bases not matched to a gene; V was cut back by 3 bases and J by 7 bases. The CDR3 DNA sequence: TGTGCCAGCAGCCAGACAGGGTTAGAGCAGCCCCAGCATTTT. This codes for CASSQTGLEQPQHF.

The CDR3 nucleotides read TGTGCCAGCAGTCCCGGGACACCCGCATACAATGAGCAGTTCTTC. This encodes CASSPGTPAYNEQFF. The V call is TRBV27, the J call TRBJ2-1; maybe TRBD1 (6 bases). Germline V gene sequence: CDR1 MNHEY, CDR2 SMNVEV (reference sequence). V lost 5 bases to trimming and J lost 4 bases, with 15 bases between them. There are 15 residues in the CDR3.

A few counts support this clone. The chain has TRBV28 and TRBJ2-1; weak D call: TRBD2 (5 bases). CDR1 is MDHEN and CDR2 is SYDVKM in the germline V gene. V lost 5 bases and J lost 7, with 6 bases in between. The CDR3 loop spans 11 amino acids. CDR3 sequence: CASSRDNEQFF. Here the CDR3 DNA reads TGTGCCAGCAGTCGGGATAATGAGCAGTTCTTC.

This chain joins TRBV2 and TRBJ1-1; no definite D call. Germline assignment: CDR1 SNHLY and CDR2 FYNNEI. The V gene lost 9 bases and the J gene lost 0 bases, with 5 bases spanning the gap. There are 11 residues in the CDR3. In nucleotides, the CDR3 is TGTGCCAGTCCGGTGAACACTGAAGCTTTCTTT. Translation gives CASPVNTEAFF.

J is TRBJ2-7 and V is TRBV6-2 or TRBV6-3; the match to TRBD2 covers 9 bases. V dropped 6 bases and J dropped 6; count of bases not matched to a gene: 15. This CDR3 has 16 residues. Germline V gene sequence: CDR1 MNHEY, CDR2 SVGEGT. The CDR3 reads CASSPNRLGREGEQYF. The DNA for the CDR3 is TGTGCCAGCAGCCCAAACAGGCTGGGGCGGGAGGGCGAGCAGTACTTC.

This clone was found a few times. CDR3 in DNA: TGTGCCAGCAGCTCCTTCTACGAGCAGTACTTC. It codes for CASSSFYEQYF. The chain recombines TRBV5-6 with TRBJ2-7, with D unclear. CDR1 and CDR2 from the germline V gene are SGHDT and YYEEEE. The germline V and J ends were trimmed by 3 bases and 3 bases, with 4 bases remaining between them. CDR3 length: 11 amino acids.

The chain links TRBV18 to TRBJ2-7, with a possible D match to TRBD1 (5 bases). Trimming took 4 bases from V and 4 from J, leaving 17 bases between them. The CDR3 contains 15 residues. Germline V gene lookup returns CDR1 KGHSH and CDR2 LQKENI. CDR3 coding DNA: TGTGCCAGCTCACGCTCCGGAACAGGAAAATACGAGCAGTACTTC. This gives the protein CASSRSGTGKYEQYF.

The chain couples TRBV24-1 to TRBJ2-2; D remains ambiguous. The CDR3 totals 15 residues. Germline CDR1 is KGHDR and CDR2 is SFDVKD. The V end lost 4 bases, the J end lost 5 bases, and 13 bases lay between the germline ends. For the CDR3, the DNA is TGTGCCACCAGTGACCGTTTCGAGATAACCGGGGAGCTGTTTTTT. Amino acid sequence: CATSDRFEITGELFF.

The V gene is TRBV4-1, the J gene TRBJ2-1; D is unclear. Germline-derived CDR1 and CDR2 are MGHRA and YSYEKL. The CDR3 sequence is 13 residues long. V was shortened by 0 bases and J by 6 bases, with 6 bases between the two germline ends. The CDR3 DNA follows: TGCGCCAGCAGCCAAGAGATAGTCAATGAGCAGTTCTTC. Translated: CASSQEIVNEQFF.

The chain employs TRBV19 and TRBJ1-5; 11 bases map to TRBD1. Germline CDR1 is LNHDA and CDR2 is SQIVND (reference sequence). The CDR3 is 17 residues long. The trim removed 1 base at V and 4 bases at J, leaving 6 bases unmatched. As DNA, the CDR3 is TGTGCCAGTAGTATAGGAGTGGGGACAGGGGGTAATCAGCCCCAGCATTTT. This codes for CASSIGVGTGGNQPQHF.

The V call is TRBV25-1, the J call TRBJ1-6; D is ambiguous. Trimming pared 8 bases from V and 4 bases from J, leaving 9 bases between. Germline V gene data show CDR1 as MGHDK and CDR2 as SYGVNS. CDR3 length equals 13 residues. CDR3 residues: CASGFQYNSPLHF. The CDR3 DNA reads as TGTGCCAGCGGTTTCCAGTATAATTCACCCCTCCACTTT.

This chain joins TRBV11-3 and TRBJ2-5; TRBD1 might be the D (6 bases). V gave up 4 bases and J gave up 5 bases, with 17 bases separating them. In germline, CDR1 is SGHNT, CDR2 YENEEA. The CDR3 length is 15 residues. CDR3 DNA sequence: TGTGCCAGCAGCTCCACCGGGACACCCCGGGAGACCCAGTACTTC. This gives the protein CASSSTGTPRETQYF.

This chain connects TRBV11-2 to TRBJ1-1; 9 nucleotides line up with TRBD1. The V and J ends lost 4 bases and 4 bases, in that order; junction bases with no gene match: 4. CDR1 is SGHAT, CDR2 FQNNGV, per germline. This CDR3 has 14 amino acids. The CDR3 sequence: CASSSGQGGTEAFF. In DNA form, the CDR3 reads TGTGCCAGCAGCTCGGGACAGGGTGGCACTGAAGCTTTCTTT.

This clone was observed once. This chain uses TRBV19 with TRBJ1-4, with D perhaps TRBD1 (6 bases). V lost 5 bases and J 8 bases, leaving 15 bases between the germline ends. Germline CDR1 is LNHDA and CDR2 is SQIVND (reference sequence). This CDR3 spans 14 amino acids. CDR3 region: CASSAQGVGEKLFF. The CDR3, as DNA: TGTGCCAGTAGTGCACAGGGAGTCGGAGAAAAACTGTTTTTT.

This chain links TRBV2 with TRBJ2-7; D is possibly TRBD2 (6 bases). The ends were cut back, 6 bases at V and 4 bases at J, with 13 bases in the middle. CDR3 length: 13 residues. The germline V gene has CDR1 SNHLY and CDR2 FYNNEI. In nucleotides, the CDR3 is TGTGCCAGCAGCGCGCGACTAGTTTACGAGCAGTACTTC. Amino acid sequence: CASSARLVYEQYF. Full variable domain (remainder filled in from reference TRBV2 and TRBJ2-7): EPEVTQTPSHQVTQMGQEVILRCVPISNHLYFYWYRQILGQKVEFLVSFYNNEISEKSEIFDDQFSVERPDGSNFTLKIRSTKLEDSAMYFCASSARLVYEQYFGPGTRLTVT.

For the CDR3, the DNA is TGTGCCAGCAGTCCCAGCGGCTCTAACTATGGCTACACCTTC. Amino acids: CASSPSGSNYGYTF. The chain carries TRBV27 and TRBJ1-2; D is undetermined. V lost 5 bases, J lost 0 bases, and 10 bases lay in between. This CDR3 has 14 residues. CDR1 MNHEY and CDR2 SMNVEV come from the germline V gene (reference sequence).

The chain uses TRBV19 and TRBJ1-2; 7 bases map to TRBD1. Germline V gene data show CDR1 as LNHDA and CDR2 as SQIVND (reference sequence). Trimming cost V 0 bases and J 5 bases; bases outside gene matches: 6. The CDR3 consists of 15 residues. The DNA of the CDR3 is TGTGCCAGTAGTATAGAAAGAGGGACAGCATATGGCTACACCTTC. Translating gives CASSIERGTAYGYTF.

This sequence joins TRBV30 and TRBJ1-2; tentative D call: TRBD1 (5 bases). Germline-derived CDR1 and CDR2 are GTSNPN and SVGIG (reference sequence). The CDR3 length is 13 residues. V was cut by 4 bases and J by 6 bases, with 15 bases left in between. CDR3 loop: CAWTPGTLNGYTF. The DNA for the CDR3 is TGTGCCTGGACCCCCGGGACTCTCAATGGCTACACCTTC.

The chain joins TRBV7-6 to TRBJ2-7; D might be TRBD2 (5 bases). Germline-derived CDR1 and CDR2 are SGHVS and FNYEAQ. This CDR3 contains 15 residues. The V end was cut by 5 bases, the J end by 2 bases, with 16 bases between. The CDR3 spells CASSPEGSSTYEQYF. CDR3 nucleotide sequence: TGTGCCAGCAGCCCAGAAGGGAGCTCAACCTACGAGCAGTACTTC.

This chain connects TRBV7-2 to TRBJ1-4; D call uncertain. CDR3 length: 15 residues. The germline V gene encodes CDR1 SGHTA and CDR2 FQGNSA. Between the trimmed V and J ends, which lost 1 base and 7 bases, there was a span of 13 bases. The CDR3 nucleotides read TGTGCCAGCAGCTTAGGCGGGGTTATGAGTGAAAAACTGTTTTTT. It specifies CASSLGGVMSEKLFF. Using reference TRBV7-2 and TRBJ1-4 for the parts outside the CDR3, the full variable domain is GAGVSQSPSNKVTEKGKDVELRCDPISGHTALYWYRQSLGQGLEFLIYFQGNSAPDKSGLPSDRFSAERTGGSVSTLTIQRTQQEDSAVYLCASSLGGVMSEKLFFGSGTQLSVL.

The chain joins TRBV7-9 to TRBJ1-6; 10 bases agree with TRBD1. Trimming at V came to 4 bases and at J to 2 bases, leaving 5 bases not matched to a gene. The CDR3 extends over 17 amino acids. The germline V gene has CDR1 SEHNR and CDR2 FQNEAQ (reference sequence). As DNA, the CDR3 is TGTGCCAGCAGCTCCGGGACAGGGGTCCCCTATAATTCACCCCTCCACTTT. Protein product: CASSSGTGVPYNSPLHF.

Notes on this clone: Other DNA sequences in this sample translate to the same CDR3. The CDR3 DNA reads as TGTGCCAGCAGCGTAGGACAAAGCACAGATACGCAGTATTTT. Its protein product is CASSVGQSTDTQYF. The V gene is TRBV9, the J gene TRBJ2-3, with D uncertain. This CDR3 comprises 14 residues. V lost 0 bases to trimming and J lost 0 bases, with 5 bases between them. CDR1 SGDLS and CDR2 YYNGEE come from the germline V gene. Full variable domain (missing parts from reference TRBV9 and TRBJ2-3): DSGVTQTPKHLITATGQRVTLRCSPRSGDLSVYWYQQSLDQGLQFLIQYYNGEERAKGNILERFSAQQFPDLHSELNLSSLELGDSALYFCASSVGQSTDTQYFGPGTRLTVL.

CDR3 nucleotide sequence: TGTGCCTGGAGTGACAGGGGGCTATACAATCAGCCCCAGCATTTT. It codes for CAWSDRGLYNQPQHF. The V and J genes are TRBV30 and TRBJ1-5; 9 bases align to TRBD1. Trimming took 1 base from V and 3 from J; bases not matched to a gene: 4. This CDR3 region has 15 residues. Germline V gene sequence: CDR1 GTSNPN, CDR2 SVGIG (reference sequence). The full variable domain, in which reference TRBV30 and TRBJ1-5 provide the parts outside the CDR3, is SQTIHQWPATLVQPVGSPLSLECTVEGTSNPNLYWYRQAAGRGLQLLFYSVGIGQISSEVPQNLSASRPQDRQFILSSKKLLLSDSGFYLCAWSDRGLYNQPQHFGDGTRLSIL.

The chain couples TRBV20-1 to TRBJ2-7; 8 bases are shared with TRBD2. Trimming took 3 bases from V and 4 from J; bases not matched to a gene: 11. Per the germline V gene, CDR1 is DFQATT and CDR2 is SNEGSKA (reference sequence). The CDR3 is 15 residues long. The CDR3 coding sequence is TGCAGTGCTAGTTCGGCTAGCGGGCTGAGTTACGAGCAGTACTTC. This translates into CSASSASGLSYEQYF.

The chain uses TRBV30 and TRBJ1-5, with D possibly matching TRBD1 (5 bases). The germline gives CDR1 GTSNPN, CDR2 SVGIG (reference sequence). V lost 5 bases, J lost 5 bases, and 13 bases lay in between. The CDR3 length is 13 residues. The CDR3 reads CAWSQGPYQPQHF. For the CDR3, the DNA is TGTGCCTGGTCCCAGGGCCCATATCAGCCCCAGCATTTT.

The chain joins TRBV5-4 to TRBJ2-3, with D possibly matching TRBD2 (5 bases). Germline V gives CDR1 SGHNT, CDR2 YYREEE (reference sequence). The CDR3 extends over 15 amino acids. V lost 0 bases to trimming and J lost 0 bases, with 8 bases between them. The CDR3 loop is CASSLERSSTDTQYF. As DNA, the CDR3 is TGTGCCAGCAGCTTGGAGCGGTCTAGCACAGATACGCAGTATTTT.

V and J are TRBV2 and TRBJ1-5; TRBD1 is a possible D gene (5 bases). The germline CDR1 and CDR2 sequences are SNHLY and FYNNEI. V lost 5 bases and J lost 7, with 18 bases in between. This CDR3 comprises 15 residues. As DNA, the CDR3 is TGTGCCAGCAGTCGATCGGGGCAGGGAGGCCAGCCCCAGCATTTT. This gives the protein CASSRSGQGGQPQHF.

This clone was picked up a small number of times. The chain couples TRBV11-2 to TRBJ2-7; 10 positions match TRBD2. The ends lost 0 bases at V and 6 bases at J; junction bases unmatched: 2. The CDR3 length is 14 residues. CDR1 SGHAT and CDR2 FQNNGV come from the germline V gene. The CDR3 is CASSLEGTSAEQYF. The CDR3 bases are TGTGCCAGCAGCTTAGAAGGGACTAGCGCCGAGCAGTACTTC. Complete variable domain (other parts from reference TRBV11-2 and TRBJ2-7): EAGVAQSPRYKIIEKRQSVAFWCNPISGHATLYWYQQILGQGPKLLIQFQNNGVVDDSQLPKDRFSAERLKGVDSTLKIQPAKLEDSAVYLCASSLEGTSAEQYFGPGTRLTVT.